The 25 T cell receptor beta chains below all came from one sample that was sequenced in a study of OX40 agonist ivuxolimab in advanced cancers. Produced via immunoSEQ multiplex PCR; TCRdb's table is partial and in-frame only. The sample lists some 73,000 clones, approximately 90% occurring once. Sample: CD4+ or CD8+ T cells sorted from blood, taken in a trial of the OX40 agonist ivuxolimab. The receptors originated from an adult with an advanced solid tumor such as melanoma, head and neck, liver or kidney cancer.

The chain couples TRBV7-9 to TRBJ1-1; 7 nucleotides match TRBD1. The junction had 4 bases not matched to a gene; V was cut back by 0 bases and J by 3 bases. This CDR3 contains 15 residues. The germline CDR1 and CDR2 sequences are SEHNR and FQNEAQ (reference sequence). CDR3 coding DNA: TGTGCCAGCAGCTTAGCGGCAGGGGGACACACTGAAGCTTTCTTT. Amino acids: CASSLAAGGHTEAFF.

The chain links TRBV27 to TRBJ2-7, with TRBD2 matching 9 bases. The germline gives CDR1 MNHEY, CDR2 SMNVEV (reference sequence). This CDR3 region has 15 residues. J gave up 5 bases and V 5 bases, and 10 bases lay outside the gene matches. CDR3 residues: CASSTLAGVGNEQYF. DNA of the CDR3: TGTGCCAGCAGTACCTTAGCGGGAGTAGGAAACGAGCAGTACTTC.

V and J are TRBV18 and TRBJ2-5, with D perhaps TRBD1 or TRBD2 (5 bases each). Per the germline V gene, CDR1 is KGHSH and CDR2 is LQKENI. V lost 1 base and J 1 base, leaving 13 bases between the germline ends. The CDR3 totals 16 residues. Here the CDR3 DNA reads TGTGCCAGCTCACCACTAACCCCAGGGACCCAAGAGACCCAGTACTTC. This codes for CASSPLTPGTQETQYF.

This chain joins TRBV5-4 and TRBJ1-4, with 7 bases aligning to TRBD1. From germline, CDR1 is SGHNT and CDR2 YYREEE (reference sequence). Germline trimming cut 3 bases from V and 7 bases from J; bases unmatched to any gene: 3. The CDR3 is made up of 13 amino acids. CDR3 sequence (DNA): TGTGCCAGCAGCTCGACAGGGTTTGAAAAACTGTTTTTT. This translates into CASSSTGFEKLFF. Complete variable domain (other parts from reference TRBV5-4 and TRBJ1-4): ETGVTQSPTHLIKTRGQQVTLRCSSQSGHNTVSWYQQALGQGPQFIFQYYREEENGRGNFPPRFSGLQFPNYSSELNVNALELDDSALYLCASSSTGFEKLFFGSGTQLSVL.

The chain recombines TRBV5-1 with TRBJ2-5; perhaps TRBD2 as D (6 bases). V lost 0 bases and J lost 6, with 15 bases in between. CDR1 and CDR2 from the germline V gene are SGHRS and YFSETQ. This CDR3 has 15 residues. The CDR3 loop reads CASSLGDGRRKTQYF. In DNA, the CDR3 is TGCGCCAGCAGCTTGGGTGACGGGAGAAGGAAGACCCAGTACTTC.

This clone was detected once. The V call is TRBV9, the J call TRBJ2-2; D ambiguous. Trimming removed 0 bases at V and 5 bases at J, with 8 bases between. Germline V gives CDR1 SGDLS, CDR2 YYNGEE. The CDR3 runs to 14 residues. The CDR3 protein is CASSVDVGTGELFF. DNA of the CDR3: TGTGCCAGCAGCGTAGACGTGGGTACCGGGGAGCTGTTTTTT.

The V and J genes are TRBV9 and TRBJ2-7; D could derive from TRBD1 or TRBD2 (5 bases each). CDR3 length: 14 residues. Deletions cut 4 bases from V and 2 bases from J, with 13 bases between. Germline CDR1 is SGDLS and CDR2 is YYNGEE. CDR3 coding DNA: TGTGCCAGCAGCTCCGGGACGGGGCCCTACGAGCAGTACTTC. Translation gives CASSSGTGPYEQYF.

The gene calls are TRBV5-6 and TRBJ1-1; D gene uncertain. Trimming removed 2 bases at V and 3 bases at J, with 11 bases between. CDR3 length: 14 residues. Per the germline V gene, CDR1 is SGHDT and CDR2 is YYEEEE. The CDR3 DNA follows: TGTGCCAGCAGCTTCTCCCATCGAGACACTGAAGCTTTCTTT. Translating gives CASSFSHRDTEAFF.

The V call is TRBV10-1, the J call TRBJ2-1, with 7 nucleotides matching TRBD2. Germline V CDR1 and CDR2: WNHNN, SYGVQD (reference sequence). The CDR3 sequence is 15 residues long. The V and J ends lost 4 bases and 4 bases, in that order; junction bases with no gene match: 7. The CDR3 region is CASSVGGSGYNEQFF. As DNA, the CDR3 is TGCGCCAGCAGTGTCGGCGGGAGTGGTTACAATGAGCAGTTCTTC.

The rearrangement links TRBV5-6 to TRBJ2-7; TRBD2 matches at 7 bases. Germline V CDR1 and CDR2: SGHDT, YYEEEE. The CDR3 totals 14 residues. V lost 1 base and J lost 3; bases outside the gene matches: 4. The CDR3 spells CASSLWLAGYEQYF. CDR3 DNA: TGTGCCAGCAGCTTGTGGTTAGCGGGCTACGAGCAGTACTTC.

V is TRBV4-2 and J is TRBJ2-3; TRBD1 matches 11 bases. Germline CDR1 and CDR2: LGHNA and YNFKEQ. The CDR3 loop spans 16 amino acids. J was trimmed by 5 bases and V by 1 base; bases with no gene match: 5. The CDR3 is CASSQVGTGGRDTQYF. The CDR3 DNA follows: TGTGCCAGCAGCCAAGTGGGGACAGGGGGGAGAGATACGCAGTATTTT.

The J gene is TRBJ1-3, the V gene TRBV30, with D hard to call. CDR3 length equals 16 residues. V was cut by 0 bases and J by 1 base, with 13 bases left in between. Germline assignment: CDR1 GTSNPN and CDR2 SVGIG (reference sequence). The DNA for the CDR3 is TGTGCCTGGAGTGTTCCACAAACCTCGTCTGGAAACACCATATATTTT. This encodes CAWSVPQTSSGNTIYF.

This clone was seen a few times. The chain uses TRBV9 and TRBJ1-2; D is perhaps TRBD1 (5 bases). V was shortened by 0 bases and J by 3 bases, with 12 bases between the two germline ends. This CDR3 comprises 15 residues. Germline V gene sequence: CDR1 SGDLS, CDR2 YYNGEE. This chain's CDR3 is CASSVDDGAHYGYTF. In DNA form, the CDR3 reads TGTGCCAGCAGCGTAGATGACGGGGCTCACTATGGCTACACCTTC.

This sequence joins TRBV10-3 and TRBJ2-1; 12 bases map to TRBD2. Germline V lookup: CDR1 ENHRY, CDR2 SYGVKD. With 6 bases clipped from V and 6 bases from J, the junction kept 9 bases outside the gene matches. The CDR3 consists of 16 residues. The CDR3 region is CAISLGLAGGGNEQFF. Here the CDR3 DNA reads TGTGCCATCAGCCTTGGTCTAGCGGGAGGGGGCAATGAGCAGTTCTTC.

The CDR3: CASLGTGVKQFF. DNA for the CDR3: TGTGCCAGTCTAGGGACAGGGGTAAAGCAGTTCTTC. The J gene is TRBJ2-1, the V gene TRBV19, with 10 bases lining up with TRBD1. This CDR3 has 12 amino acids. The germline CDR1 and CDR2 sequences are LNHDA and SQIVND (reference sequence). V gave up 8 bases and J gave up 11 bases; unmatched junction bases: 6.

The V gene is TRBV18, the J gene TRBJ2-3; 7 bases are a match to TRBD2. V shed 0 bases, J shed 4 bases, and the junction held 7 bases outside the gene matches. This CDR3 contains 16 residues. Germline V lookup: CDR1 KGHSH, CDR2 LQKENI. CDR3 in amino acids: CASSPPGLLPADTQYF. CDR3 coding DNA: TGTGCCAGCTCACCACCGGGACTACTCCCAGCAGATACGCAGTATTTT.

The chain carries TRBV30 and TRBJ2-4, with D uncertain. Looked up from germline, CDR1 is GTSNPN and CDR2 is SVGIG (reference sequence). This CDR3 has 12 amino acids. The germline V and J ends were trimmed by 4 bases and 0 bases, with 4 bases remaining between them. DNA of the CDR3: TGTGCCTGGAAAGTAGCCAAAAACATTCAGTACTTC. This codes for CAWKVAKNIQYF.

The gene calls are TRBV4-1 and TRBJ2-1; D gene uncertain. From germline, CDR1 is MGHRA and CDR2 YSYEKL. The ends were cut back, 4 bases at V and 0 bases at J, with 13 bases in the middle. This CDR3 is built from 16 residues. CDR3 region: CASSPLAVSSYNEQFF. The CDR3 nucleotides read TGCGCCAGCAGCCCCTTGGCAGTCAGCTCCTACAATGAGCAGTTCTTC.

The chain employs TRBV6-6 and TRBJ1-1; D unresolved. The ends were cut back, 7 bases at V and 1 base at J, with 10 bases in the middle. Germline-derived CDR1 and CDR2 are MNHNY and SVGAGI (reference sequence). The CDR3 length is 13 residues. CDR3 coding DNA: TGTGCCAGCACCGGGAGGAGGAACACTGAAGCTTTCTTT. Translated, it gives CASTGRRNTEAFF.

CDR3 coding DNA: TGTGCCAGCAGTCATAGACTGATTGGCAATCAGCCCCAGCATTTT. It yields the protein CASSHRLIGNQPQHF. The chain joins TRBV28 to TRBJ1-5; D ambiguous. Germline CDR1 is MDHEN and CDR2 is SYDVKM. With 5 bases removed from V and 2 bases from J, the gap between germline ends came to 13 bases. The CDR3 loop spans 15 amino acids.

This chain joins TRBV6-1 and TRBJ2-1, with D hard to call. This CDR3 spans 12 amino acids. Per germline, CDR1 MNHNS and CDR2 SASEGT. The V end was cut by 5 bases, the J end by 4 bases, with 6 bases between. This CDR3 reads CASSFTYNEQFF. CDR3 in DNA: TGTGCCAGCAGTTTTACTTACAATGAGCAGTTCTTC.

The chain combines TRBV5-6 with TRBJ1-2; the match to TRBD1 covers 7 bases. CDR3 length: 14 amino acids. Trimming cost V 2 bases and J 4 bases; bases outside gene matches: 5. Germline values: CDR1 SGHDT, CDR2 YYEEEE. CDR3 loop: CASSFTGQPYGYTF. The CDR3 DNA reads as TGTGCCAGCAGCTTCACGGGACAGCCCTATGGCTACACCTTC.

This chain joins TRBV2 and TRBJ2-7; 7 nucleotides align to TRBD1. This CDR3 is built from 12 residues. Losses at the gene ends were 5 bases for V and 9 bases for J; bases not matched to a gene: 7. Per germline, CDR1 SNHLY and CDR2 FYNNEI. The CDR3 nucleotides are TGTGCCAGCAGTCCCAACAGGGGCGGGCAGTACTTC. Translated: CASSPNRGGQYF.

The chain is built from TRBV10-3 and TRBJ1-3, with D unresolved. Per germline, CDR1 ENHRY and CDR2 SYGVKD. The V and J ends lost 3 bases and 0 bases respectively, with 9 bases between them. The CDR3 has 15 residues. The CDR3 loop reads CAISESGLSGNTIYF. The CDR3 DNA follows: TGTGCCATCAGTGAATCGGGCCTCTCTGGAAACACCATATATTTT.

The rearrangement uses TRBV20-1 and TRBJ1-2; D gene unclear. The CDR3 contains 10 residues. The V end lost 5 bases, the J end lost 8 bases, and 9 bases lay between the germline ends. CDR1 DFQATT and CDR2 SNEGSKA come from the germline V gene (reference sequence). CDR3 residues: CSAGIDGYTF. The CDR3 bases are TGCAGTGCTGGAATCGACGGCTACACCTTC.